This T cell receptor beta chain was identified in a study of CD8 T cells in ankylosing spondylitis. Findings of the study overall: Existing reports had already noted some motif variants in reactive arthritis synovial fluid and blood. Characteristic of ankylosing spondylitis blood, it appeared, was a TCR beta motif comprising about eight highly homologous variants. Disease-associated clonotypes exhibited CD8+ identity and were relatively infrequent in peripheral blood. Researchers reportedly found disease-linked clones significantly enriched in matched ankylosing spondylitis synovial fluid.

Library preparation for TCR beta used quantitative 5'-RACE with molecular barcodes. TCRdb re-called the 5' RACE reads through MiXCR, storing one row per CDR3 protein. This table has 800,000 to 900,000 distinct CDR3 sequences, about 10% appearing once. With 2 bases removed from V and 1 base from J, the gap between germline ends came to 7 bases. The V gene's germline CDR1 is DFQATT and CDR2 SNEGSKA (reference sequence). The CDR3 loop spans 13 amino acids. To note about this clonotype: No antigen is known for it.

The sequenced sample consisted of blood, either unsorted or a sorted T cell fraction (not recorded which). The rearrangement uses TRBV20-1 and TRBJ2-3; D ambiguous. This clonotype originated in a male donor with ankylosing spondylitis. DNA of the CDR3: TGCAGTGCTAGATGGGTCGGCACAGATACGCAGTATTTT. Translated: CSARWVGTDTQYF.